This T cell receptor beta chain appears in the sequencing data of a study of T cell clonality in common variable immunodeficiency (dated by TCRdb to the mid-2010s). Results and caveats for the whole study, not just this receptor: CVID subjects shared fewer TCRbeta clones with each other than healthy controls did (p < 0.0001). Despite equal DNA input, controls averaged approximately 82,000 unique sequences per sample versus 30,000 to 40,000 in CVID samples. Patient heterogeneity within the CVID cohort put limits on correlating repertoire features with clinical complications. According to the authors, figuring out what caused the increased clonality in CVID would require sequencing the repertoires of T cell subpopulations. CVID TCRbeta sequences reportedly showed fewer deletions and N-nucleotide insertions and lacked highly modified clones with 13 or more V deletions. TCRbeta clonality was higher in CVID subjects than in healthy controls (t-test p = 0.018), and the increase was most characteristic of about a third of subjects.

A note on this clone: Its specific antigen is unknown. The CDR3 goes on 3 residues after the read ends, and that part is filled in from the germline J gene.

The CDR3 runs 15 amino acids, cysteine and phenylalanine included. The DNA has 36 bases, all within the CDR3, and is read from base 1. The germline V gene specifies SGHDT as CDR1 and YYEEEE as CDR2. At the junction V is shortened by 4 bases and J by 4 bases; bases outside the gene matches: 10. Most CVID patients and most healthy controls were of Caucasian heritage. Heparinized peripheral whole blood samples of 5 to 8 ml were collected from each donor. Genomic DNA from adults with common variable immune deficiency (CVID) and from healthy adult controls was the source for sequencing TCRbeta CDR3 repertoires. There were about 22 healthy adult volunteers in the control group (around twelve female and around 10 male), ranging in age from about 23 to 66 years, with a mean age of almost 35. To isolate peripheral blood mononuclear cells, diluted blood was subjected to density centrifugation over Hypaque 1077 or Ficoll-Paque. Genomic DNA was obtained from unsorted mononuclear cells using either Qiagen column purification or a centrifugation-based method.

For sequencing, equivalent amounts of genomic DNA were input from CVID and control samples. For every sample, a 60 bp segment covering the rearranged TCRbeta CDR3 region was amplified and then sequenced. TCRbeta amplification used the immunoSEQ assay, a bias-corrected multiplex PCR with high-throughput sequencing. In the original analysis: Every unique nucleotide sequence counted as a clone and was annotated with V, D and J genes, copy number and frequency. Sequences were labeled productive if in frame, and non-productive if out of frame or containing stop codons. As previously described, Shannon's entropy was used to calculate clonality. The predicted amino acid sequences of productive clones were used to derive mean CDR3 Kyte-Doolittle hydropathy. Hierarchical clustering of scaled V gene usage was performed with the R hclust function using Manhattan distance and complete linkage. To assess clone sharing by CDR3 amino acid sequence, 12 repertoires per group were resampled over 100 rounds. The repertoires were searched for 60 to 70 published EBV-specific TCRbeta sequences and almost 250 published CMV-specific TCRbeta sequences. Analysis left out a couple of CVID samples that produced under 10,000 sequences, so roughly 45 CVID repertoires remained. TCRdb carries this immuneACCESS record with in-frame sequences only. Its versions omit some clonotypes, under half of them owing to an unresolved V gene in the studies checked, with the rest unexplained. The V and J calls and clone size were taken over from that table, and D and trimming were inferred from the DNA. This sample is represented by tens of thousands of clones, with no singletons among them. The top ten constitute 3.5% to 4.5% of the sample.

Sequenced material: peripheral blood mononuclear cells. The chain employs TRBV5-6 and TRBJ2-7; 8 bases in the junction line up with TRBD1. The TCR comes from a person aged 18 to 75 in good health. The encoded CDR3 is CASSEGQGARYEQYF. The part of the CDR3 DNA that was read is TGTGCCAGCAGCGAAGGACAGGGAGCGCGGTACGAG.